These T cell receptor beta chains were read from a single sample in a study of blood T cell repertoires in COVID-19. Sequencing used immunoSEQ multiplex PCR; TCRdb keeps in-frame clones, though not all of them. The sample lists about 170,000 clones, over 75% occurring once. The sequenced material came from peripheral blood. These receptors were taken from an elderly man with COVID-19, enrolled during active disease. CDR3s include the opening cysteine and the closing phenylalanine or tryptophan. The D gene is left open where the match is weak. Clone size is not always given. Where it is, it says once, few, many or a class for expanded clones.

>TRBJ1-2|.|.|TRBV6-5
TGTGCCAGCAGTCCTCCGACCGGGAATCCGGATGGCTACACCTTC
CASSPPTGNPDGYTF
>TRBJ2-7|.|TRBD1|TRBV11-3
TGTGCCAGCAGCCACAGGACAGGGGACTCCTACGAGCAGTACTTC
CASSHRTGDSYEQYF
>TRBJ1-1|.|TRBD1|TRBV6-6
TGTGCCAGCAGCCTCCGGCAGGGGGCCGGGAACACTGAAGCTTTCTTT
CASSLRQGAGNTEAFF
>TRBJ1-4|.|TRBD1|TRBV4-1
TGCGCCAGCAGCCAGACCGGGACAGGGAATGAAAAACTGTTTTTT
CASSQTGTGNEKLFF
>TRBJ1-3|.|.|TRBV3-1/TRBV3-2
TGTGCCAGCAGCCCGTGGACAGCGAAGTTTGAGGGAGACTCTGGAAACACCATATATTTT
CASSPWTAKFEGDSGNTIYF
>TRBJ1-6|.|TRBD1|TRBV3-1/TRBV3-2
TGTGCCAGCAGCCAATGGACAGGCCGGAATTCACCCCTCCACTTT
CASSQWTGRNSPLHF
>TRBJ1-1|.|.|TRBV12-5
TGTGCTAGTGGTTTGGTACAGTCAGAAGCTTTCTTT
CASGLVQSEAFF
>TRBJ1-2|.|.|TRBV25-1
TGTGCCAGCAGTGAATCCCATGCTAACTATGGCTACACCTTC
CASSESHANYGYTF
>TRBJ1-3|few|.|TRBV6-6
TGTGCCAGCACCCCCGGCGGACTCTCTGGAAACACCATATATTTT
CASTPGGLSGNTIYF
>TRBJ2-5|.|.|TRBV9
TGTGCCAGCAACCGGCTAGCGCAAGAGACCCAGTACTTC
CASNRLAQETQYF
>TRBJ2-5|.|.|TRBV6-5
TGTGCCAGCAGTTCCCTGGGCAGCGGCCAAGAGACCCAGTACTTC
CASSSLGSGQETQYF
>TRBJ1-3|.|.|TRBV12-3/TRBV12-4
TGTGCCAGCCAGAAAGACACTGGAAACACCATATATTTT
CASQKDTGNTIYF
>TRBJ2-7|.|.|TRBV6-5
TGTGCCAGCAGCCGAAGCGGAGGGGCCACCGAGCAGTACTTC
CASSRSGGATEQYF
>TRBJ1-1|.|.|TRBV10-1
TGCGCCAGCAGTGAGTCTAGGCAGGGGAAAGCTTTCTTT
CASSESRQGKAFF
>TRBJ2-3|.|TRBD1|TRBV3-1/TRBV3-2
TGTGCCAGCAGCCTAGGGGGCGAGACAGATACGCAGTATTTT
CASSLGGETDTQYF
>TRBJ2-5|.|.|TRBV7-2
TGTGCCAGCAGCCTGGAGGACCGGAAGACCCAGTACTTC
CASSLEDRKTQYF
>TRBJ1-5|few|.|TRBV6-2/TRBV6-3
TGTGCCAGCAGTTTAGCTAGCAATCAGCCCCAGCATTTT
CASSLASNQPQHF
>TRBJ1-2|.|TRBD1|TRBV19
TGTGCCAGTAGGACCGACAGGGTCGGTGGCTACACCTTC
CASRTDRVGGYTF
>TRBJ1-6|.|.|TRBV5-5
TGTGCCAGCACCATCGGACAGTCCTCCTATAATTCACCCCTCCACTTT
CASTIGQSSYNSPLHF
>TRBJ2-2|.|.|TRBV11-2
TGTGCCAGCAGCTTAGAGGGGGCAGGGTCCGGGGAGCTGTTTTTT
CASSLEGAGSGELFF